These 3 T cell receptor beta chains were sequenced from one sample in a study of Graves' ophthalmopathy and Graves' hyperthyroidism. The authors amplified TCR beta CDR3 regions from RNA transcripts. A first-round RT-PCR used HTBI primers, followed by a second-round multiplex PCR. TCRdb passed the multiplex PCR reads through MiXCR, listing each CDR3 protein once. The data contain some 380,000 distinct CDR3 sequences, roughly 14% of them singletons. The specimen was peripheral blood. The receptors stem from a woman under 30 with stable Graves' hyperthyroidism.

This clonotype was seen ten or more times. This rearrangement joins TRBV12-3 or TRBV12-4 to TRBJ1-1; possible D gene TRBD1, 5 bases. Trimming removed 2 bases at V and 4 bases at J, with 8 bases between. The CDR3 spans 13 residues. DNA for the CDR3: TGTGCCAGCAGTTTAATCAGGGCCACTGAAGCTTTCTTT. Translating gives CASSLIRATEAFF.

The V and J genes are TRBV12-3 or TRBV12-4 and TRBJ1-5; TRBD1 is a possible D gene (6 bases). The CDR3 extends over 13 amino acids. V was cut by 6 bases and J by 5 bases, with 11 bases left in between. CDR3 sequence (DNA): TGTGCCAGCAGGCAGGGGTCCGATCAGCCCCAGCATTTT. It yields the protein CASRQGSDQPQHF.

This clonotype has at least ten counts. This chain joins TRBV6-5 and TRBJ1-6; 7 nucleotides align to TRBD1. This CDR3 has 15 amino acids. The germline CDR1 and CDR2 sequences are MNHEY and SVGAGI. Trimming cost V 6 bases and J 8 bases; bases outside gene matches: 10. The CDR3, as DNA: TGTGCCAGCAGCCACCCCGGGACAGTTCATTCACCCCTCCACTTT. Protein product: CASSHPGTVHSPLHF.